This TCR beta chain was identified in a study of early T cells in non-severe SARS-CoV-2 infection. Unmatched junction bases numbered 5, after V lost 3 bases and J lost 3 bases. Germline V gene lookup returns CDR1 SEHNR and CDR2 FQNEAQ (reference sequence). The CDR3 is 15 residues long. Individual cDNA molecules received unique molecular identifiers. TCRdb re-called the 5' RACE reads with MiXCR, one entry per CDR3 protein. This table has about 64,000 distinct CDR3 sequences, about 19% appearing once. The chain employs TRBV7-9 and TRBJ2-3; 8 bases are shared with TRBD2. This specimen was whole blood, taken at baseline. The receptor comes from an adult who was a healthcare worker with PCR-confirmed SARS-CoV-2 infection or an uninfected control (not recorded which). In DNA, the CDR3 is TGTGCCAGCAGCTTCCTACTAGCGGAGACAGATACGCAGTATTTT. Its protein is CASSFLLAETDTQYF.